This T cell receptor beta chain originates from a study of CD8+ T cells in alopecia areata. For this clone: As yet, its antigen is unknown.

V lost 3 bases to trimming and J lost 5 bases, with 13 bases between them. The CDR3 contains 14 residues. From germline, CDR1 is SEHNR and CDR2 FQNEAQ (reference sequence). RNA extraction and reverse transcription yielded cDNA as sequencing template. Clones were read by immunoSEQ multiplex PCR, and TCRdb kept only the in-frame ones, dropping some. Among 150,000 to 200,000 clones listed, roughly 50% were seen once. General observations from the study: Relative to normal scalp, lesional scalp, especially alopecia totalis/universalis, showed higher clonality. Only one nonresponder was present, which leaves the link between baseline CD8+ expansion and response uncertain.

This sample's treatment: oral pan-JAK inhibitor, 5-10 mg twice daily. Both peripheral blood and punch biopsies of lesional scalp skin were obtained from patients who had alopecia areata. The TCR originated in a human donor with alopecia areata. This sample comprised CD8+ T cells sorted from blood, obtained at week 24, from a patient treated with tofacitinib. The chain recombines TRBV7-9 with TRBJ1-2; D remains ambiguous. The CDR3 DNA follows: TGTGCCAGCAGCTTCGGCGATCAGTTATATGGCTACACCTTC. Its translation is CASSFGDQLYGYTF.